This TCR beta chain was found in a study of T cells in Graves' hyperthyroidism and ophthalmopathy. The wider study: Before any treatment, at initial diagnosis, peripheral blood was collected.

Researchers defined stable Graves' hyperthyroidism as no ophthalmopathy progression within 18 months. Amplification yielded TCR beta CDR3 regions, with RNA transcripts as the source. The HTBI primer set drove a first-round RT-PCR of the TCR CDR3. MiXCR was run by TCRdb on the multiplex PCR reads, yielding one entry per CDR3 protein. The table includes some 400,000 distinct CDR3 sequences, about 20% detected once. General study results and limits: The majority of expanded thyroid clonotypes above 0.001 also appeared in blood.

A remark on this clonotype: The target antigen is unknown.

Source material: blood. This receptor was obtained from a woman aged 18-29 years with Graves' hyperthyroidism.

The CDR3 here is CASSYSGGRIHSPLHF. CDR3 DNA sequence: TGTGCCAGCAGTTACTCGGGGGGACGGATCCATTCACCCCTCCACTTT. The gene calls are TRBV6-5 and TRBJ1-6; D might be TRBD1 (5 bases). The germline V gene has CDR1 MNHEY and CDR2 SVGAGI. Trimming cost V 0 bases and J 8 bases, with 14 bases left between them. This CDR3 spans 16 amino acids.